Listed here is a single T cell receptor beta chain. Its antigen is still unknown. There are no base qualities to consult, and no much larger clone falls within one base. The data stem from a study of blood T cells in healthy people across ages (dated by TCRdb to the mid-2010s). For the study in its entirety: In model experiments, template switching captured roughly one uniquely barcoded TCR beta cDNA molecule for every two T cells. Using the same blood draw, the study looked at two additional independent replicas of 1 million unique cDNA reads for two donors, one aged 18 to 30 and the other aged 80 or older. The donors were divided into four age groups: young (average around 17 years), middle-aged (approximately 41), aged (around 67) and long-lived (about 90). Using deep sequencing normalized with unique cDNA molecular identifiers, the study measured how TCR beta repertoire diversity changes with age. To avoid experimental bias, donors of different ages were randomly spread across the sequencing lanes.

The library was built by means of 5' RACE. TCRdb shows the sequencer as Illumina HiSeq 2500. A second PCR of about 7 to 12 cycles was run with a J-beta primer mix and a sample-barcoded 5' primer. A unique molecular identifier was introduced onto each TCR beta cDNA molecule by a template-switch 5' adaptor carrying 12 random nucleotides. Each sample yielded at least 3 million CDR3-containing paired-end reads. The Mint cDNA synthesis kit, primed by a TRBC-specific oligonucleotide, was used to synthesize first-strand cDNA from all RNA. All cDNA was treated with uracil-DNA glycosylase and then went through a first 18-cycle PCR with the universal primers M1SS and BC2_uni_R. The authors' pipeline ran thus. For normalization, 1 million high-quality reads were randomly selected from each sample, with every read carrying a distinct molecular identifier. Instead of being binned into consensus sequences, reads with shared molecular identifiers were discarded. CDR3 identification, clonotype clustering and error correction used MiTCR with a Q25 quality threshold and the strictest error-elimination algorithm. A nonparametric unseen species model with Euler transformation was used to estimate lower-bound total TCR beta diversity. TCRdb applied fastp at Q25 and MiXCR to the public reads, then kept only in-frame beta chains. CDR3 protein duplicates are merged, each entry listing the most common genes and DNA. TCRdb's processing, not the authors' own work, is the source of the V and J calls. The sample profile shows about 940,000 distinct CDR3 sequences; roughly 52% of them were found once. The ten largest account for roughly 12% of the sample.

Broad study findings and their caveats: Observed TCR beta diversity per million T cells fell roughly linearly with age, and a significant reduction was already apparent by age around 36. A strong correlation was found between observed TCR beta diversity and the percentage of naive T cells measured by flow cytometry. Compared with the aged group, the long-lived group had more naive CD4+ T cells, fewer expanded clones and increased TCR diversity, suggesting age selection. Because the CMV infection status of the donors was unknown, age-related changes in expanded clonotypes may potentially have been confounded. Bulk unsorted PBMC profiling prevented conclusive comparison of naive and antigen-experienced compartments. Total diversity estimates from one million sequenced T cells were considered lower bounds and underestimates.

Including cysteine and phenylalanine, the CDR3 has 17 amino acids. CDR3 DNA is the only sequence kept; it has 51 bases, read in frame from the first base. According to the germline V gene (reference sequence), CDR1 reads SEHNR and CDR2 reads FQNEAQ. V is cut back by 5 bases and J by 5 bases, with 15 bases in the junction unmatched. Systemically healthy Caucasian individuals from Russia, some 38 in total and aged about 6 to 100 years, were included as donors. About 9.1 milliliters of peripheral blood were collected from each donor into EDTA-treated Vacutainer tubes. PBMCs were isolated by Ficoll-Paque density-gradient centrifugation, with at least 7 million obtained per sample. Trizol reagent was used to extract total RNA from the PBMCs, yielding at least 6 micrograms per sample. Naive CD45RAhigh/CD27high T cell percentages were measured by flow cytometry on a PBMC aliquot from every donor.

Recombination linked TRBV7-9 to TRBJ2-5, and 9 junctional nucleotides match TRBD2. The clonotype comes from a man aged 25 to 40 in good health. The source material was blood. The DNA reads TGTGCCAGCAGCGAACAAGGGGGACTAGCCGTCGGCGAGACCCAGTACTTC. This yields the protein CASSEQGGLAVGETQYF.